The 24 T cell receptor beta chains in this list originate from one sample, sequenced in a study of T cell responses to AZD1222 COVID-19 vaccine. Repertoires were generated with immunoSEQ multiplex PCR, while TCRdb's copy carries only in-frame clones and drops some. The sample lists 90,000 or so clones; about 92% were seen once. The source material was peripheral blood, sampled 28 days after the second AZD1222 dose. The origin of the receptors is an adult who received the AZD1222 COVID-19 vaccine.

V and J are TRBV19 and TRBJ2-7; no definite D call. CDR1 LNHDA and CDR2 SQIVND come from the germline V gene (reference sequence). The germline V and J ends were trimmed by 7 bases and 0 bases, with 22 bases remaining between them. CDR3 size: 17 residues. CDR3 DNA: TGTGCCAGTACCCACTTGGTGTCCCAACGGAGCTCCTACGAGCAGTACGTC. Its protein is CASTHLVSQRSSYEQYV.

V usage is TRBV6-2 or TRBV6-3 and J usage is TRBJ2-3; D may correspond to TRBD1 or TRBD2 (5 bases each). V lost 6 bases and J lost 2, with 21 bases in between. The germline gives CDR1 MNHEY, CDR2 SVGEGT. The CDR3 is 17 amino acids. The CDR3 DNA reads TGTGCCAGCAGCCGTCACACGGGGCGGATTTTCACAGATACGCAGTATTTT. Translated, it gives CASSRHTGRIFTDTQYF.

This chain connects TRBV6-5 to TRBJ1-1, with 7 bases lining up with TRBD1. V shed 1 base and J 5 bases; nucleotides not matched to a gene: 7. CDR1 and CDR2 (germline): MNHEY, SVGAGI. The CDR3 is 15 amino acids. The DNA of the CDR3 is TGTGCCAGCAGTTACTGGAAGGGGGCTGGTACTGAAGCTTTCTTT. This sequence encodes CASSYWKGAGTEAFF.

V usage is TRBV7-9 and J usage is TRBJ1-3; D is unclear. The CDR3 extends over 15 amino acids. Germline assignment: CDR1 SEHNR and CDR2 FQNEAQ (reference sequence). With 2 bases removed from V and 2 bases from J, the gap between germline ends came to 10 bases. CDR3 coding DNA: TGTGCCAGCAGCTTAAGCCCGTCAGCTGGAAACACCATATATTTT. Its protein product is CASSLSPSAGNTIYF.

The chain recombines TRBV28 with TRBJ1-5; D might be TRBD1 (5 bases). V lost 6 bases, J lost 5 bases, and 17 bases lay in between. Germline loops: CDR1 MDHEN, CDR2 SYDVKM. CDR3 length: 15 amino acids. CDR3 coding DNA: TGTGCCAGCAGCCCCGGGGGGGGAAGGGATCAGCCCCAGCATTTT. Translating it yields CASSPGGGRDQPQHF.

This chain uses TRBV5-8 with TRBJ2-2, with a possible D match to TRBD2 (5 bases). The ends were cut back, 8 bases at V and 7 bases at J, with 15 bases in the middle. This CDR3 is 13 amino acids long. Germline V CDR1 and CDR2: SGHTS, YDEGEE. CDR3 sequence reads: CASSIGVFGELFF. CDR3 nucleotides: TGTGCCAGTTCAATCGGGGTCTTCGGGGAGCTGTTTTTT.

J is TRBJ1-2 and V is TRBV6-5, with D possibly matching TRBD1 (6 bases). CDR1 is MNHEY and CDR2 is SVGAGI in the germline V gene. The CDR3 has 15 amino acids. V lost 5 bases and J 0 bases, leaving 13 bases between the germline ends. CDR3 in DNA: TGTGCCAGCAGTCGGACAGTACAGTCTAACTATGGCTACACCTTC. Amino acids: CASSRTVQSNYGYTF.

Only one count was recorded for this clone. The chain employs TRBV4-2 and TRBJ2-4; no definite D call. There are 16 residues in the CDR3. With 0 bases removed from V and 0 bases from J, the gap between germline ends came to 9 bases. The germline CDR1 and CDR2 sequences are LGHNA and YNFKEQ. The CDR3 sequence: CASSQDRNLAKNIQYF. For the CDR3, the DNA is TGTGCCAGCAGCCAAGACAGAAACCTAGCCAAAAACATTCAGTACTTC.

This chain links TRBV10-3 with TRBJ1-6; 10 positions agree with TRBD1. From germline, CDR1 is ENHRY and CDR2 SYGVKD. V trimming: 6 bases; J trimming: 8 bases; junction bases outside the gene matches: 1. The CDR3 has 13 residues. CDR3 sequence reads: CAIRTGGDSPLHF. CDR3 nucleotides: TGTGCCATCAGGACAGGGGGCGATTCACCCCTCCACTTT.

This clone is a singleton in its sample. The gene calls are TRBV6-1 and TRBJ2-1; 9 positions agree with TRBD2. The CDR3 is 19 residues long. J lost 4 bases, V lost 3 bases, and 16 bases had no gene match. Germline assignment: CDR1 MNHNS and CDR2 SASEGT. CDR3 sequence reads: CASSDRRRVAGVKYNEQFF. The CDR3 DNA reads as TGTGCCAGCAGTGATCGGCGGCGGGTAGCGGGGGTGAAGTACAATGAGCAGTTCTTC.

V usage is TRBV4-2 and J usage is TRBJ2-7; no definite D call. V shed 0 bases and J shed 0 bases, with 6 bases lying between them. This CDR3 region has 14 residues. CDR1 and CDR2 (germline): LGHNA, YNFKEQ. CDR3 sequence: CASSQDSSSYEQYF. The CDR3, as DNA: TGTGCCAGCAGCCAAGACAGTAGCTCCTACGAGCAGTACTTC.

In its sample, this clone was seen once. This chain connects TRBV10-3 to TRBJ1-3; D perhaps matches TRBD1 (5 bases). Germline CDR1 ENHRY, CDR2 SYGVKD. Trimming stripped 0 bases from V and 2 bases from J, with 8 bases between. The CDR3 runs to 15 residues. The CDR3 reads CAISESSGTGNTIYF. CDR3 in DNA: TGTGCCATCAGTGAGTCTTCAGGGACTGGAAACACCATATATTTT.

This chain uses TRBV13 with TRBJ1-1; D uncertain. The CDR3 is 15 amino acids. V lost 1 base and J lost 4, with 13 bases in between. CDR1 and CDR2 from the germline V gene are PRHDT and FYEKMQ (reference sequence). The CDR3 spells CASSLVRPPSTEAFF. CDR3 nucleotides: TGTGCCAGCAGCTTAGTACGTCCCCCGAGCACTGAAGCTTTCTTT.

The chain combines TRBV29-1 with TRBJ1-5; a possible D gene is TRBD1 (5 bases). CDR1 and CDR2 from the germline V gene are SQVTM and ANQGSEA. The CDR3 has 13 residues. V was clipped by 5 bases and J by 0 bases, with 8 bases between them. This chain's CDR3 is CSVQGDSNQPQHF. The CDR3 bases are TGCAGCGTTCAGGGAGATAGCAATCAGCCCCAGCATTTT.

This clone was detected only a few times. This chain uses TRBV6-5 with TRBJ2-7, with 9 bases matching TRBD1. This CDR3 is built from 15 residues. CDR1 MNHEY and CDR2 SVGAGI come from the germline V gene. V trimming: 4 bases; J trimming: 1 base; junction bases outside the gene matches: 5. CDR3 sequence reads: CASSFGQGRSYEQYF. The CDR3 DNA follows: TGTGCCAGCAGTTTCGGACAGGGGCGTTCCTACGAGCAGTACTTC.

The chain combines TRBV6-1 with TRBJ2-3; D remains ambiguous. The CDR3 consists of 14 residues. Germline V gives CDR1 MNHNS, CDR2 SASEGT. V gave up 1 base and J gave up 0 bases, with 5 bases separating them. The CDR3 loop is CASSEGGSTDTQYF. CDR3 nucleotides: TGTGCCAGCAGTGAAGGCGGAAGCACAGATACGCAGTATTTT.

The chain links TRBV6-5 to TRBJ2-7; 14 bases fit TRBD2. Germline V gene data show CDR1 as MNHEY and CDR2 as SVGAGI. CDR3 length equals 16 residues. Trimming cost V 2 bases and J 6 bases; bases outside gene matches: 6. CDR3 sequence: CASSYPRLAGGFEQYF. CDR3 in DNA: TGTGCCAGCAGTTACCCAAGACTAGCGGGGGGGTTCGAGCAGTACTTC.

The V call is TRBV9, the J call TRBJ2-2, with D uncertain. The CDR3 sequence is 13 residues long. V lost 4 bases and J 7 bases, leaving 11 bases between the germline ends. Germline values: CDR1 SGDLS, CDR2 YYNGEE. Written as DNA, the CDR3 is TGTGCCAGCAGCCCGACGAGCATCGGGGAGCTGTTTTTT. Translation gives CASSPTSIGELFF.

The table lists this clone with a count of one. This CDR3 is CASRLSLGQLFNQPQHF. The CDR3 DNA follows: TGCGCCAGCAGGCTTTCTCTGGGACAGCTGTTCAATCAGCCCCAGCATTTT. The chain links TRBV23-1 to TRBJ1-5, with 7 positions matching TRBD1. TRBV23-1 has ORF status, its function being uncertain. The V and J ends lost 6 bases and 3 bases, in that order; junction bases with no gene match: 14. The CDR3 spans 17 residues.

V usage is TRBV3-1 (or the pseudogene TRBV3-2) and J usage is TRBJ1-5, with 8 bases that match TRBD1. V trimming: 4 bases; J trimming: 1 base; junction bases outside the gene matches: 24. This CDR3 comprises 22 residues. Looked up from germline, CDR1 is LGHDT and CDR2 is YNNKEL (reference sequence). CDR3 residues: CASSLIQTGGTGGTNSNQPQHF. The DNA of the CDR3 is TGTGCCAGCAGCCTAATACAAACGGGAGGTACAGGGGGGACAAACAGCAATCAGCCCCAGCATTTT.

The J gene is TRBJ1-5, the V gene TRBV6-5; no reliable D call. Looked up from germline, CDR1 is MNHEY and CDR2 is SVGAGI. Trimming took 2 bases from V and 1 from J, leaving 6 bases between them. This CDR3 has 14 amino acids. CDR3 sequence: CASSYRRSNQPQHF. The CDR3 nucleotides read TGTGCCAGCAGTTACCGTCGGAGCAATCAGCCCCAGCATTTT.

The V gene is TRBV6-5, the J gene TRBJ1-6; tentatively, D is TRBD1 (5 bases). The CDR3 totals 12 residues. V was clipped by 7 bases and J by 8 bases, with 9 bases between them. CDR1 MNHEY and CDR2 SVGAGI come from the germline V gene. The CDR3 is CASKGWDSPLHF. The CDR3 DNA follows: TGTGCCAGCAAGGGGTGGGATTCACCCCTCCACTTT.

The chain has TRBV19 and TRBJ2-3; D is undetermined. The CDR3 loop spans 12 amino acids. CDR1 LNHDA and CDR2 SQIVND come from the germline V gene (reference sequence). V was trimmed by 5 bases and J by 7 bases, leaving 10 bases between them. CDR3 sequence: CASSYNRNTQYF. For the CDR3, the DNA is TGTGCCAGTAGTTACAACAGAAATACGCAGTATTTT. Full variable domain (remainder filled in from reference TRBV19 and TRBJ2-3): DGGITQSPKYLFRKEGQNVTLSCEQNLNHDAMYWYRQDPGQGLRLIYYSQIVNDFQKGDIAEGYSVSREKKESFPLTVTSAQKNPTAFYLCASSYNRNTQYFGPGTRLTVL.

This chain connects TRBV3-1 (or the pseudogene TRBV3-2) to TRBJ2-5, with D perhaps TRBD2 (6 bases). Trimming stripped 5 bases from V and 1 base from J, with 11 bases between. The CDR3 extends over 14 amino acids. Germline V gene lookup returns CDR1 LGHDT and CDR2 YNNKEL (reference sequence). The CDR3 region is CASSGRGGQETQYF. CDR3 nucleotide sequence: TGTGCCAGCAGCGGGCGGGGAGGCCAAGAGACCCAGTACTTC.